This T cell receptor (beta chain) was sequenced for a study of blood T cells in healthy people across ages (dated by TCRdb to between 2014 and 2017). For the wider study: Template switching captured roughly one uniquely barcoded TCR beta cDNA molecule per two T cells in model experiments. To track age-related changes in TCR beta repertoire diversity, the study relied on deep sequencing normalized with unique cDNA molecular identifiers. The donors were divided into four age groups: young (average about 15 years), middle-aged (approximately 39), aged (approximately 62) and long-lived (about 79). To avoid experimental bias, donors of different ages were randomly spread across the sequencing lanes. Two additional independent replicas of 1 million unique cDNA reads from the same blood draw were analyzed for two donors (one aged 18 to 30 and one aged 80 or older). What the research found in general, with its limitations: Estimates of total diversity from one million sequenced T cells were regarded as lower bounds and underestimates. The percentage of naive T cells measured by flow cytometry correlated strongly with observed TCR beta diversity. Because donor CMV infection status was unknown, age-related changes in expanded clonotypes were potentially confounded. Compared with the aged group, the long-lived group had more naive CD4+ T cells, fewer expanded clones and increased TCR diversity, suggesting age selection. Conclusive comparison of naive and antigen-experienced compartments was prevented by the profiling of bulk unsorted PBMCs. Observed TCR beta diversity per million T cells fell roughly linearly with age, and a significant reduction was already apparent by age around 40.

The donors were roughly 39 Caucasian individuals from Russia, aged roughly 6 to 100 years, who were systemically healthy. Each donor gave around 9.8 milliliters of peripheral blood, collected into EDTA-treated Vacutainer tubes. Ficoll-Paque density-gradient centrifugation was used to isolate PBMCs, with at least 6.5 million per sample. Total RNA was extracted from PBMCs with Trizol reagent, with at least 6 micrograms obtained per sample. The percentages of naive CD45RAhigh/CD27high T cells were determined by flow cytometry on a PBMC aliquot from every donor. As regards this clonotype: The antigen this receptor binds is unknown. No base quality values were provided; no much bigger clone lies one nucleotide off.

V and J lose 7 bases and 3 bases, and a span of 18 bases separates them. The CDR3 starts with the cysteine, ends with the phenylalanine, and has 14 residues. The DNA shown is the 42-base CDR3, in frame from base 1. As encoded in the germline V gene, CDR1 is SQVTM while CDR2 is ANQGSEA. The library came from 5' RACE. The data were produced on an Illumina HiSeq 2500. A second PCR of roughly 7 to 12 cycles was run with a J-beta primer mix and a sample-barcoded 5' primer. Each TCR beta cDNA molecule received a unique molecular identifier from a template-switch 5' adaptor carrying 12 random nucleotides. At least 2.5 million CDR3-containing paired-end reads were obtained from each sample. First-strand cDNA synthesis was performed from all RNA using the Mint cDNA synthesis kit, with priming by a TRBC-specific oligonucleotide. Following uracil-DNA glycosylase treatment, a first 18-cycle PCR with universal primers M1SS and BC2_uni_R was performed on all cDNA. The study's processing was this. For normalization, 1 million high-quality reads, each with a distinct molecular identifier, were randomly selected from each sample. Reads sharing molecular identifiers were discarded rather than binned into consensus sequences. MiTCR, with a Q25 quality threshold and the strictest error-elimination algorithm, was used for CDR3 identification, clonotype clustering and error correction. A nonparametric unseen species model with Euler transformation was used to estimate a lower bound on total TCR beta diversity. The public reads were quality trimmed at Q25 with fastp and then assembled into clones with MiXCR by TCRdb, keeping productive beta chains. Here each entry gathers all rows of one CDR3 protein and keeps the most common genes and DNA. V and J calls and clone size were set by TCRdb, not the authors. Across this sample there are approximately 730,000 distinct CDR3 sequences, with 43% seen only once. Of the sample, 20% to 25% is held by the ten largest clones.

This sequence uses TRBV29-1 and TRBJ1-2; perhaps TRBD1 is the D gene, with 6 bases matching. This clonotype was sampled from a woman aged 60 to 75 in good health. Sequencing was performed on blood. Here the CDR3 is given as CSGGQTNTYYGYTF. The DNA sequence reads TGCAGCGGTGGACAGACGAACACTTACTATGGCTACACCTTC.